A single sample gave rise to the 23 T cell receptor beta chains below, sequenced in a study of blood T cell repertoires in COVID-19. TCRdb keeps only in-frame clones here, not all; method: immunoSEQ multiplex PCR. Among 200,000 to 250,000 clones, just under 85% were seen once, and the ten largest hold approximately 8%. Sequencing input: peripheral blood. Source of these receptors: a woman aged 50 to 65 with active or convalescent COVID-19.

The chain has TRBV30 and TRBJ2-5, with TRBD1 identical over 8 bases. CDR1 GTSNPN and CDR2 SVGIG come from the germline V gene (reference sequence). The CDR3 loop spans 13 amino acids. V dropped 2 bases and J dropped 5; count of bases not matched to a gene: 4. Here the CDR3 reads CAWSPGGGETQYF. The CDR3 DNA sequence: TGTGCCTGGAGTCCAGGGGGCGGGGAGACCCAGTACTTC.

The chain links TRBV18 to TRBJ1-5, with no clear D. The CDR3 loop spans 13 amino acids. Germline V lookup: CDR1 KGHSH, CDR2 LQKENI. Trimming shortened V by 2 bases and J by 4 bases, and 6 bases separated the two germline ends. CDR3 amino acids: CASSPGQNQPQHF. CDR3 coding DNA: TGTGCCAGCTCACCAGGTCAGAATCAGCCCCAGCATTTT.

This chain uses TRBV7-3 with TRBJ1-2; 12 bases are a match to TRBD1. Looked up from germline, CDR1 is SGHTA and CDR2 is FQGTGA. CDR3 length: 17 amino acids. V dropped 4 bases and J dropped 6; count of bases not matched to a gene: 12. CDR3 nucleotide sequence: TGTGCCAGCAGCTCAAGGCCCGGGACAGGGGGCGAGGATGGCTACACCTTC. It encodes CASSSRPGTGGEDGYTF.

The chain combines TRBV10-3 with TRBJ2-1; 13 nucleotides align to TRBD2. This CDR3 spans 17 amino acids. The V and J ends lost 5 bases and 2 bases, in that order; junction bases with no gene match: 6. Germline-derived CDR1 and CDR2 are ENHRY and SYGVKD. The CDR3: CAISIGTSGNAYNEQFF. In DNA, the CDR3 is TGTGCCATCAGTATCGGGACTAGCGGGAACGCCTACAATGAGCAGTTCTTC.

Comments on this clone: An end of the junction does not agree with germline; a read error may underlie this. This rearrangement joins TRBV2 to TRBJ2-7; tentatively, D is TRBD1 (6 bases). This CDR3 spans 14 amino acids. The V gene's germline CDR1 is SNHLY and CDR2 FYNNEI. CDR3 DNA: TGTGCCAGCAGAGGGGGTGGAGCCTCCTACGAGCGGTACTTC. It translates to CASRGGGASYERYF.

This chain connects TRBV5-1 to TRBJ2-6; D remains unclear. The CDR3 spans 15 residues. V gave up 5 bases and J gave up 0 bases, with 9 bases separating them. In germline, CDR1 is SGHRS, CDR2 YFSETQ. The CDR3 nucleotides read TGCGCCAGCAGAATAGCCTTCTCTGGGGCCAACGTCCTGACTTTC. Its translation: CASRIAFSGANVLTF.

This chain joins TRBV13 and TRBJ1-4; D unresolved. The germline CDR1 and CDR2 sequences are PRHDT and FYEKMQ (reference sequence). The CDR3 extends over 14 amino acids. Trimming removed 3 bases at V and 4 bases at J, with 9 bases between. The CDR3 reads CASSLRMVNEKLFF. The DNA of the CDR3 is TGTGCCAGCAGCTTGCGAATGGTTAATGAAAAACTGTTTTTT.

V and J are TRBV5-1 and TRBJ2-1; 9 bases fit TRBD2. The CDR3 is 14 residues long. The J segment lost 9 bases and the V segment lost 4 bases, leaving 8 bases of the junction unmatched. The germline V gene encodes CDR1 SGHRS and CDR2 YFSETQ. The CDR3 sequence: CASSPGLAYGEQFF. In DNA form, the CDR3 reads TGCGCCAGCAGCCCGGGACTAGCTTACGGTGAGCAGTTCTTC.

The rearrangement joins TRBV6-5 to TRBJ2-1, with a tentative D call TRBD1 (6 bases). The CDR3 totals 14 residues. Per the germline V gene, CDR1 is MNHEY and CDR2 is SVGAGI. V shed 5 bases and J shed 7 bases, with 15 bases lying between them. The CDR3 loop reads CASSPTGLRNEQFF. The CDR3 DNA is TGTGCCAGCAGTCCGACAGGTTTGAGGAATGAGCAGTTCTTC.

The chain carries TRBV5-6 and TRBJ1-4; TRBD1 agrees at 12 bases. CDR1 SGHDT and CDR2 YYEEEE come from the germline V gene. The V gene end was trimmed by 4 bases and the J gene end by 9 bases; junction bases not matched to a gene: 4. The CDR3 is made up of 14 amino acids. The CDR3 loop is CASSAGTGGKKLFF. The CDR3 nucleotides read TGTGCCAGCAGCGCTGGGACAGGGGGCAAAAAACTGTTTTTT. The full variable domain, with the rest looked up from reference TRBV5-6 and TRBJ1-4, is DAGVTQSPTHLIKTRGQQVTLRCSPKSGHDTVSWYQQALGQGPQFIFQYYEEEERQRGNFPDRFSGHQFPNYSSELNVNALLLGDSALYLCASSAGTGGKKLFFGSGTQLSVL.

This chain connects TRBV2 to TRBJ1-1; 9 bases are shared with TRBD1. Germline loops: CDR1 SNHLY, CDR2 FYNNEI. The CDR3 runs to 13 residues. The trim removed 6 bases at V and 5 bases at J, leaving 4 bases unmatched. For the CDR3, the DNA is TGTGCCAGCAGGGGACAGGGAGTGACTGAAGCTTTCTTT. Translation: CASRGQGVTEAFF.

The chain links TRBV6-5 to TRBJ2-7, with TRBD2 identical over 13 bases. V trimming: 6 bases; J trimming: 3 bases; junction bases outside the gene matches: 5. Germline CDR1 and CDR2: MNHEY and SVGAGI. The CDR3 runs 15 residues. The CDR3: CASRTGTSGIYEQYF. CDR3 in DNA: TGTGCCAGCAGAACCGGGACTAGCGGGATCTACGAGCAGTACTTC.

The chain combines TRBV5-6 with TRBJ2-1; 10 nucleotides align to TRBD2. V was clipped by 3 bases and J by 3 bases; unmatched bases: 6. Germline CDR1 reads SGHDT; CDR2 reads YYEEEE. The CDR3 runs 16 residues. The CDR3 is CASSSPTSGVYNEQFF. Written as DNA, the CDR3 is TGTGCCAGCAGCTCACCCACTAGCGGGGTCTACAATGAGCAGTTCTTC.

The CDR3 protein is CASTDSRTSRDRLSYNSPLHF. As DNA, the CDR3 is TGTGCCAGCACCGACTCCCGCACTTCCCGGGACAGGTTATCCTATAATTCACCCCTCCACTTT. V and J are TRBV7-9 and TRBJ1-6; the match to TRBD1 covers 8 bases. This CDR3 region has 21 residues. The V gene end was trimmed by 7 bases and the J gene end by 1 base; junction bases not matched to a gene: 21. Looked up from germline, CDR1 is SEHNR and CDR2 is FQNEAQ (reference sequence).

CDR3 bases: TGTGCCAGCAACGATCTCAGGGAACCTTATGGAAACACCATATATTTT. It specifies CASNDLREPYGNTIYF. The chain carries TRBV7-8 and TRBJ1-3, with D possibly matching TRBD1 (5 bases). V was pared by 7 bases and J by 3 bases, with 19 bases between. Germline values: CDR1 SGHVS, CDR2 FQNEAQ. CDR3 length equals 16 residues.

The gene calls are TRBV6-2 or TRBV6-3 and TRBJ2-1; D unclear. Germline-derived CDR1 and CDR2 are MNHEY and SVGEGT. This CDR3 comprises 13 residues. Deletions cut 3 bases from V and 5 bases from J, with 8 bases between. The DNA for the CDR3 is TGTGCCAGCAGTTATTCCAGAAACAATGAGCAGTTCTTC. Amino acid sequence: CASSYSRNNEQFF.

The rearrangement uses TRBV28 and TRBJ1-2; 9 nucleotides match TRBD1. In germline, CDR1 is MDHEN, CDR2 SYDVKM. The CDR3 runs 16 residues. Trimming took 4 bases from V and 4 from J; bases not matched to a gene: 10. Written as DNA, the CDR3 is TGTGCCAGCAGTTCCCTAATACTGGACAGGGGCTATGGCTACACCTTC. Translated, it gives CASSSLILDRGYGYTF.

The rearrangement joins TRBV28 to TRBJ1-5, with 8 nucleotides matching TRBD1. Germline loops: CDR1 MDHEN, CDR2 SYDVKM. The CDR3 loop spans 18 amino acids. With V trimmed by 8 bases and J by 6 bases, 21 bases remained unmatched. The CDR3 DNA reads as TGTGCCAGCTATGGATGGTCAGGGGGCGGTCGGGTTAGTCAGCCCCAGCATTTT. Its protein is CASYGWSGGGRVSQPQHF.

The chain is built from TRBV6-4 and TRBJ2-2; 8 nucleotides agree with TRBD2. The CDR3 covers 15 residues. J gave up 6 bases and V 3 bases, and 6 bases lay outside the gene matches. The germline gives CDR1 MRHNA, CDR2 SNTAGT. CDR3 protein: CASSEASGGSGELFF. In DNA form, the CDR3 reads TGTGCCAGCAGTGAAGCGAGCGGGGGCTCCGGGGAGCTGTTTTTT.

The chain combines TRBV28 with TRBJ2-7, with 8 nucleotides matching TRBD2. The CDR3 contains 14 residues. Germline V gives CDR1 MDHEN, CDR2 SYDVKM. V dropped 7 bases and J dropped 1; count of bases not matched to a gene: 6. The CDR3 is CASTSGSESYEQYF. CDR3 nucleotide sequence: TGTGCCAGCACCAGCGGGAGTGAATCCTACGAGCAGTACTTC. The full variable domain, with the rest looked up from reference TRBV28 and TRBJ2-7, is DVKVTQSSRYLVKRTGEKVFLECVQDMDHENMFWYRQDPGLGLRLIYFSYDVKMKEKGDIPEGYSVSREKKERFSLILESASTNQTSMYLCASTSGSESYEQYFGPGTRLTVT.

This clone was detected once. CDR3 DNA: TGTGCCAGCGGACCGACAGGGAGAGGCACCGGGGAGCTGTTTTTT. Translating gives CASGPTGRGTGELFF. The J gene is TRBJ2-2, the V gene TRBV5-6; 7 bases line up with TRBD1. The CDR3 extends over 15 amino acids. CDR1 SGHDT and CDR2 YYEEEE come from the germline V gene. V lost 7 bases to trimming and J lost 4 bases; unmatched junction nucleotides: 10.

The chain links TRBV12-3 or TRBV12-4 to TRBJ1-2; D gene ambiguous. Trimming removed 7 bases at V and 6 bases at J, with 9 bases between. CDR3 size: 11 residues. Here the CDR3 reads CASTLSHGYTF. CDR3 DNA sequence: TGTGCCAGCACCCTCTCCCATGGCTACACCTTC.

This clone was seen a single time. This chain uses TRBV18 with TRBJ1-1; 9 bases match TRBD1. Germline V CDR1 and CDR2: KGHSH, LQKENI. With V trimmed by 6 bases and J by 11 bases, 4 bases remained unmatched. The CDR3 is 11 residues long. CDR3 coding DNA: TGTGCCAGCTCTGGGACAGGGAGGGCTTTCTTT. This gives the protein CASSGTGRAFF.